This TCR beta chain was obtained from a study of CD8+ T cells in alopecia areata. Study outcomes and limitations: Resident alphabeta T cells of normal skin are also sequenced in scalp samples. Across lesional scalp, and particularly alopecia totalis/universalis, clonality surpassed that of normal scalp.

For this clone: The antigen is not known.

RNA was extracted and reverse transcribed into cDNA as the sequencing template. The table came from immunoSEQ multiplex PCR; TCRdb's copy has only in-frame clones and leaves some out. Of approximately 89,000 clones in the sample, just over 50% were seen once. Both peripheral blood and punch biopsies of lesional scalp skin were obtained from patients who had alopecia areata. Researchers picked out CD4+ and CD8+ T cells from PBMCs by sorting. The sequence was collected from a human donor with alopecia areata. Sequencing was done on a sample of NKG2D-high CD8+ T cells sorted from blood.

This CDR3 reads CASSLRTNEQFF. CDR3 coding DNA: TGCGCCAGCAGCCTTAGAACCAATGAGCAGTTCTTC. The chain is built from TRBV4-3 and TRBJ2-1; D call uncertain. The CDR3 totals 12 residues. Germline V lookup: CDR1 LGHNA, CDR2 YSLEER. The V end was cut by 4 bases, the J end by 6 bases, with 7 bases between.